Below, 3 T cell receptor beta chains from the same sample are listed, as sequenced in a study of T-cell memory formation after mild COVID-19. TCRdb recomputed calls from the 5' RACE reads with MiXCR, one row per CDR3 protein. The top ten hold roughly 7.7% of the sample, which has 530,000 or so distinct CDR3 sequences, roughly 17% seen once. The sample consisted of PBMCs or a T cell subset sorted from them (not recorded which). These receptors were collected from an adult woman who had mild COVID-19 (a few samples of this study predate the infection). Cell type and time point are not known.

This clonotype was seen more than once but under ten times. This chain links TRBV7-9 with TRBJ2-1; TRBD2 might be the D (6 bases). V was cut by 6 bases and J by 6 bases, with 12 bases left in between. Per germline, CDR1 SEHNR and CDR2 FQNEAQ (reference sequence). The CDR3 contains 13 residues. CDR3 coding DNA: TGTGCCAGCAGTAAGTCTAGCGTCAATGAGCAGTTCTTC. Amino acids: CASSKSSVNEQFF.

The J gene is TRBJ1-1, the V gene TRBV2; D remains ambiguous. Germline CDR1 reads SNHLY; CDR2 reads FYNNEI. Trimming removed 4 bases from V and 4 bases from J, with 16 bases in between. The CDR3 runs to 15 residues. CDR3 nucleotides: TGTGCCAGCAGTGTTGAGGGAGTGTTGGCCACTGAAGCTTTCTTT. Protein product: CASSVEGVLATEAFF. The entire variable domain, with the rest obtained from reference TRBV2 and TRBJ1-1, is as follows: EPEVTQTPSHQVTQMGQEVILRCVPISNHLYFYWYRQILGQKVEFLVSFYNNEISEKSEIFDDQFSVERPDGSNFTLKIRSTKLEDSAMYFCASSVEGVLATEAFFGQGTRLTVV.

This clonotype was seen a handful of times. The chain carries TRBV5-1 and TRBJ2-3; 10 bases match TRBD1. With V trimmed by 3 bases and J by 4 bases, 5 bases remained unmatched. CDR1 is SGHRS and CDR2 is YFSETQ in the germline V gene. The CDR3 contains 15 residues. CDR3 bases: TGCGCCAGCAGCTCTTTGACAGGGGGCGCAGATACGCAGTATTTT. Its translation is CASSSLTGGADTQYF.